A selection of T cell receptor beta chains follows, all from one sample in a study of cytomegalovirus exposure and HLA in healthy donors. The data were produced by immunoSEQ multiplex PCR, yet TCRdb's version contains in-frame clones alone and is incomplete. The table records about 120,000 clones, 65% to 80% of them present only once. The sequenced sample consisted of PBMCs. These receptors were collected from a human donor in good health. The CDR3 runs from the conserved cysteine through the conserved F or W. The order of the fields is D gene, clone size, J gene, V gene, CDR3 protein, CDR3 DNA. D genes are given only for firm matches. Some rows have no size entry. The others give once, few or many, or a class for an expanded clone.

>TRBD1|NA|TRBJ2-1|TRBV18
CASSPNTGGSYNEQFF
TGTGCCAGCTCACCAAATACAGGGGGGTCCTACAATGAGCAGTTCTTC
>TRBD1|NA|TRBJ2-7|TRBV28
CASTGTATYEQYF
TGTGCCAGCACCGGGACAGCAACCTACGAGCAGTACTTC
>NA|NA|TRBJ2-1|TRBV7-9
CSSSLGQIASYNEQFF
TGTTCCAGCAGCTTAGGACAGATAGCCTCCTACAATGAGCAGTTCTTC
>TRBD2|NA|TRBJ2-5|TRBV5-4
CASSPGGGKRWGETQYF
TGTGCCAGCAGCCCGGGGGGAGGGAAGAGATGGGGCGAGACCCAGTACTTC
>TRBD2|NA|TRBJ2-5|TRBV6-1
CASSESGLSRLAGGETQYF
TGTGCCAGCAGTGAATCGGGGCTATCCAGGCTAGCGGGAGGAGAGACCCAGTACTTC
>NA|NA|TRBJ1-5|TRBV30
CAWSYQGNQPQHF
TGTGCCTGGAGTTATCAGGGCAATCAGCCCCAGCATTTT
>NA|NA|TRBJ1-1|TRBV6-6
CASSYLGSGRNTEAFF
TGTGCCAGCAGTTACCTCGGCTCAGGGCGAAACACTGAAGCTTTCTTT
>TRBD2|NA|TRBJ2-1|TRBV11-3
CASSLVAGVGYNEQFF
TGTGCCAGCAGCTTAGTAGCGGGAGTCGGGTACAATGAGCAGTTCTTC
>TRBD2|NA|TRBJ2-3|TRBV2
CASSSGRSTDTQYF
TGTGCCAGCAGTAGCGGGAGGAGCACAGATACGCAGTATTTT
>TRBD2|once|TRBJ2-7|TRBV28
CASSRAGGGGYEQYF
TGTGCCAGCAGCCGCGCCGGGGGCGGGGGGTACGAGCAGTACTTC
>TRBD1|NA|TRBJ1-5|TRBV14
CASSHRGQGQPQHF
TGTGCCAGCAGCCACCGGGGACAGGGTCAGCCCCAGCATTTT
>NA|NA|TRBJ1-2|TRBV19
CASSIADSSNYGYTF
TGTGCCAGTAGTATTGCTGACAGTTCAAACTATGGCTACACCTTC
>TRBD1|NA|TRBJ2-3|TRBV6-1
CASSDVGGVTQYF
TGTGCCAGCAGTGACGTAGGGGGCGTCACGCAGTATTTT
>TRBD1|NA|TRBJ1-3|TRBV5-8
CASRLDRGRGNTIYF
TGTGCCAGCAGGCTTGACAGGGGGCGAGGAAACACCATATATTTT
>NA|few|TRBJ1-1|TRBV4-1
CASSASGIGGLGSGNTEAFF
TGCGCCAGCAGCGCAAGCGGGATCGGGGGGCTCGGGTCGGGGAACACTGAAGCTTTCTTT
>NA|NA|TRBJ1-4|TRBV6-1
CASSEAGGGEKLFF
TGTGCCAGCAGTGAGGCAGGAGGTGGTGAAAAACTGTTTTTT
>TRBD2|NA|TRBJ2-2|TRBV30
CAWSIQTSGNTGELFF
TGTGCCTGGAGTATCCAGACTAGCGGAAACACCGGGGAGCTGTTTTTT
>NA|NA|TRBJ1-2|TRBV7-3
CASSLTPTAGGDGYTF
TGTGCCAGCAGCTTAACTCCCACGGCTGGGGGGGATGGCTACACCTTC
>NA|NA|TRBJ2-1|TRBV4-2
CASSRGARNNEQFF
TGTGCCAGCAGCCGCGGGGCCAGGAACAATGAGCAGTTCTTC
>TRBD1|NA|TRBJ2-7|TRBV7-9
CASSPGTVPGSPYEQYF
TGTGCCAGCAGCCCCGGGACAGTTCCTGGTAGTCCCTACGAGCAGTACTTC
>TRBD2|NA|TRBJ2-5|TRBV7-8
CASSLATGGLETQYF
TGTGCCAGCAGCTTAGCGACGGGGGGGCTGGAGACCCAGTACTTC
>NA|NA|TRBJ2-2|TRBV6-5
CASSYGSRTDGELFF
TGTGCCAGCAGTTACGGGTCCCGAACAGACGGGGAGCTGTTTTTT
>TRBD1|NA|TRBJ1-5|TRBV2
CASKQGALGQPQHF
TGTGCCAGCAAGCAGGGGGCGCTGGGGCAGCCCCAGCATTTT
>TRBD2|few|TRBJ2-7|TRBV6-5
CASSYLTSGTIGEQYF
TGTGCCAGCAGTTATCTTACTAGCGGGACTATAGGCGAGCAGTACTTC
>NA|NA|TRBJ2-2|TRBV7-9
CASSLARVGPGELFF
TGTGCCAGCAGCTTAGCGCGCGTGGGCCCCGGGGAGCTGTTTTTT
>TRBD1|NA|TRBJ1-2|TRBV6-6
CASSRQGSYGYTF
TGTGCCAGCAGTAGACAGGGTAGCTATGGCTACACCTTC
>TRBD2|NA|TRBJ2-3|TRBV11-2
CASSLAGVRSTDTQYF
TGTGCCAGCAGCCTAGCGGGAGTACGATCCACAGATACGCAGTATTTT
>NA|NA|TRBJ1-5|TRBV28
CASSLVQGGQPQHF
TGTGCCAGCAGTTTAGTCCAGGGCGGTCAGCCCCAGCATTTT
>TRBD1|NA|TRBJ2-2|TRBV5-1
CASSGGQGDTGELFF
TGCGCCAGCAGCGGGGGACAGGGGGACACCGGGGAGCTGTTTTTT
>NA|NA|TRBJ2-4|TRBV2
CASIGDALAKNIQYF
TGTGCCAGCATTGGAGACGCCCTAGCCAAAAACATTCAGTACTTC
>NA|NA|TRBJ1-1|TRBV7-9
CASSGLGGPEAFF
TGTGCCAGCTCCGGTCTAGGGGGTCCTGAAGCTTTCTTT
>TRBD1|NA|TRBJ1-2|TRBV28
CASSLTGGDGYTF
TGTGCCAGCAGTCTGACAGGGGGCGATGGCTACACCTTC
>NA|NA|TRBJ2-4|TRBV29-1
CSATDSKNIQYF
TGCAGCGCCACAGACAGTAAAAACATTCAGTACTTC
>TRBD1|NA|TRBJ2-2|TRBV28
CASTGQGGGELFF
TGTGCCAGCACGGGACAGGGTGGCGGGGAGCTGTTTTTT
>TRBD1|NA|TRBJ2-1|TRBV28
CATRGFSAQGDNEQFF
TGTGCCACCCGCGGGTTCTCAGCTCAGGGGGACAATGAGCAGTTCTTC
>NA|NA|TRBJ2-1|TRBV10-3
CAISGPMGLGGEGHNEQFF
TGTGCCATCAGTGGCCCCATGGGTTTGGGGGGAGAGGGCCACAATGAGCAGTTCTTC
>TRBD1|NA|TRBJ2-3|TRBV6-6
CASSYSRGLADTQYF
TGTGCCAGCAGTTACTCCAGGGGGCTGGCAGATACGCAGTATTTT
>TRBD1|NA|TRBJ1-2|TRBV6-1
CASSEGTANYGYTF
TGTGCCAGCAGTGAGGGGACAGCTAACTATGGCTACACCTTC
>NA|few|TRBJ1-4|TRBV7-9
CASSSSGLTNEKLFF
TGTGCCAGCAGCTCGTCAGGTCTAACTAATGAAAAACTGTTTTTT
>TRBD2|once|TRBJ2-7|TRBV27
CASGLAGARLMYEQYF
TGTGCCAGCGGACTAGCGGGAGCTAGGTTAATGTACGAGCAGTACTTC
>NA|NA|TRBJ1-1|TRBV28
CASSWSTEAFF
TGTGCCAGCAGTTGGAGCACTGAAGCTTTCTTT
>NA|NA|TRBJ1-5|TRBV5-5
CASSLPEPQHF
TGTGCCAGCAGCTTGCCCGAGCCCCAGCATTTT
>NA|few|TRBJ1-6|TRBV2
CASSAERTENSPLHF
TGTGCCAGCAGCGCGGAACGGACTGAGAATTCACCCCTCCACTTT
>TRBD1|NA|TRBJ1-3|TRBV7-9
CASSDHEDRGLTGNTIYF
TGTGCCAGCAGCGATCATGAGGACAGGGGATTAACTGGAAACACCATATATTTT
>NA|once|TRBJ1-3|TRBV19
CASSIVPYTIYF
TGTGCCAGTAGTATAGTTCCGTACACCATATATTTT
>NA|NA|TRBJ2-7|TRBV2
CASSPQGSSYEQYF
TGTGCCAGCAGCCCACAGGGTAGCTCCTACGAGCAGTACTTC
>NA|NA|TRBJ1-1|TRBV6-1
CASSDYRARRAEAFF
TGTGCCAGCAGTGACTACAGGGCCCGCCGGGCTGAAGCTTTCTTT
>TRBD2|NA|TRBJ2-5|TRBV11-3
CASSLDLWTSGRRQETQYF
TGTGCCAGCAGCTTAGATCTGTGGACTAGCGGGAGGAGACAAGAGACCCAGTACTTC
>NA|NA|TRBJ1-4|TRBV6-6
CASSYGSEKLFF
TGTGCCAGCAGTTACGGTAGTGAAAAACTGTTTTTT
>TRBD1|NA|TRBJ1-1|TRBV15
CATSGDRGQVNTEAFF
TGTGCCACCAGCGGGGACAGGGGACAGGTTAACACTGAAGCTTTCTTT
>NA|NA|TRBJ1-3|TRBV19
CASKAGLSGNTIYF
TGTGCCAGTAAAGCCGGACTCTCTGGAAACACCATATATTTT
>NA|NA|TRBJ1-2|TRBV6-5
CASSYSPGVNYGYTF
TGTGCCAGCAGTTACTCTCCAGGGGTCAACTATGGCTACACCTTC
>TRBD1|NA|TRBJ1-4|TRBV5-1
CASSLGGDSNEKLFF
TGCGCCAGCAGCTTGGGGGGGGACAGTAATGAAAAACTGTTTTTT
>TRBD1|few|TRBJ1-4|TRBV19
CASRDRALKLFF
TGTGCCAGTAGGGACAGGGCTTTGAAACTGTTTTTT
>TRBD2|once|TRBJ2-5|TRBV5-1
CASSPGLAGVETQYF
TGCGCCAGCAGCCCCGGACTAGCCGGGGTAGAGACCCAGTACTTC